This T cell receptor (beta chain) originates from a study of blood T cell repertoires in COVID-19 (TCRdb year 2020). About the study as a whole: The collaborator samples originated in the United States, Italy and Spain and spanned the acute and convalescent phases of COVID-19. Where HLA class I and class II types were available, the types were taken from metadata supplied by the sample provider, not from assay-based typing. Deeply sampled blood TCRbeta repertoires from subjects exposed to, actively infected with, or recovered from COVID-19 were included in the dataset. A de-identified subject ID, COVID-19 status, age in years and sex were almost always included in the sample metadata. The prospective study material was composed of cDNA or gDNA derived from T cells, B-cell-depleted T cells, or PBMCs. The repertoires were released in a freely available public database meant as a resource for research on the immune response to SARS-CoV-2. Samples came from the ongoing ImmuneRACE study (first 160 participants) plus 1,254 subjects from 6 global collaborators. What the study reported, not specific to this receptor: The quantity of clinical and demographic metadata differed by source and by participant and was supplied without curation.

The germline V gene (reference sequence) provides CDR1 MNHEY and CDR2 SMNVEV. The CDR3 contains 17 residues, cysteine and phenylalanine counted. The sequence is cut down to CDR3 DNA, 51 bases in frame from base 1. V trim: 3 bases; J trim: 6 bases; unmatched bases: 10. The collaborating institutions used their own protocols to collect whole blood in K2EDTA tubes. For TCRbeta analysis, collaborators shipped samples as frozen whole blood, isolated PBMCs, or DNA extracted from either of those sample types. With regard to this clone: What antigen it recognizes has not been identified. Base quality data are lacking; no much larger clone is found one base away.

TCRbeta CDR3 regions were amplified from genomic DNA using the immunoSEQ Assay, a bias-controlled multiplex PCR. Processing in the source paper ran as follows. The number of nucleated cells in each sample was estimated by amplification of reference gene primers within the assay. To quantify the absolute abundance of each unique TCRbeta CDR3 rearrangement, sequence reads were collapsed and filtered. For each sample, productive Simpson clonality was calculated as the square root of Simpson's diversity index across productive rearrangements. TCRdb provides this immuneACCESS table in a form limited to in-frame rearrangements. Some clones are lacking; in checked studies, under half of them reflect an unresolved V gene, and why the rest are absent is not known. That table gives V, J and clone size, and the DNA gave D and trimming. This sample has 150,000 to 200,000 clones in its table, and around four fifths of those were observed once. The ten largest account for roughly 20% of the sample.

The sequence is built from TRBV27 and TRBJ1-5; the central 11 bases match TRBD1. This sequence was found in a woman of 80 years or more with acute or convalescent COVID-19. The material sequenced was peripheral blood. The CDR3 sequence is CASSFKGQGAIFQPQHF. The DNA is as follows: TGTGCCAGCAGTTTTAAAGGACAGGGGGCTATATTTCAGCCCCAGCATTTT.